The clone carrying this TCR beta chain turned up a few times. The antigen remains undetermined. Time point: healthy volunteer bleed at 2 weeks. Total RNA was isolated from unfractionated whole blood. The data belong to a study of human T cells and chemical hapten exposure. Findings and caveats of the study: There was no change with DPC sensitization in TCRs above 1 in 1000 frequency.

The library gave individual cDNA molecules unique molecular identifiers. Via MiXCR, TCRdb re-called the RACE reads, giving one row per CDR3 protein. The data contain about 130,000 distinct CDR3 sequences, approximately 9.5% of them singletons. Sequenced sample: whole blood. This clonotype originated in a male donor in good health. Some clones in this sample may be carry-over from other donors' samples.

Here the CDR3 DNA reads TGTGCCAGCAGCCAAACTCTCCCGGGACGGGAGGAAAAACTGTTTTTT. Translated, it gives CASSQTLPGREEKLFF. This chain joins TRBV14 and TRBJ1-4, with TRBD1 as a possible D gene (5 bases). The ends were cut back, 2 bases at V and 8 bases at J, with 18 bases in the middle. Germline loops: CDR1 SGHDN, CDR2 FVKESK. This CDR3 is built from 16 residues. Using reference TRBV14 and TRBJ1-4 for the parts outside the CDR3, the full variable domain is EAGVTQFPSHSVIEKGQTVTLRCDPISGHDNLYWYRRVMGKEIKFLLHFVKESKQDESGMPNNRFLAERTGGTYSTLKVQPAELEDSGVYFCASSQTLPGREEKLFFGSGTQLSVL.